Below are 16 T cell receptor beta chains sequenced from a single sample in a study of human T cells and chemical hapten exposure. TCRdb re-called the RACE reads through MiXCR, storing one row per CDR3 protein. The sample includes tens of thousands of distinct CDR3 sequences, about 10% seen only once; the top ten take around 4.5%. Time point specified: patch test 1, 2 weeks after DPC sensitization. Documented treatment: therapeutic diphenylcyclopropenone sensitization with weekly scalp DPC. Material: whole blood, obtained in connection with sensitization to the hapten diphenylcyclopropenone (DPC). The source is a woman in her forties or fifties with alopecia areata. Some clones in this sample may be carry-over from other donors' samples.

This chain uses TRBV7-2 with TRBJ1-4; 8 nucleotides align to TRBD1. V shed 5 bases and J 0 bases; nucleotides not matched to a gene: 8. Germline loops: CDR1 SGHTA, CDR2 FQGNSA. The CDR3 runs 17 residues. Written as DNA, the CDR3 is TGTGCCAGCAGCCCCCCGGACAGGGATGCAACTAATGAAAAACTGTTTTTT. Its translation is CASSPPDRDATNEKLFF.

V gene TRBV12-3 or TRBV12-4 combines with J gene TRBJ2-7, with TRBD1 matching over 7 bases. This CDR3 has 18 residues. V lost 4 bases to trimming and J lost 4 bases; unmatched junction nucleotides: 19. The CDR3 loop is CASSSLKVAGTARYEQYF. The CDR3 DNA follows: TGTGCCAGCAGTTCTCTAAAGGTAGCCGGGACAGCAAGATACGAGCAGTACTTC.

This clonotype came up many times. V gene TRBV5-1 combines with J gene TRBJ2-2; 7 nucleotides align to TRBD2. J lost 0 bases, V lost 0 bases, and 8 bases had no gene match. Germline CDR1 SGHRS, CDR2 YFSETQ. The CDR3 sequence is 18 residues long. The CDR3 is CASSLGWITSANTGELFF. CDR3 bases: TGCGCCAGCAGCTTGGGGTGGATCACTAGCGCGAACACCGGGGAGCTGTTTTTT.

This clonotype was seen ten or more times. V and J are TRBV20-1 and TRBJ2-7, with 9 nucleotides matching TRBD1. The junction had 13 bases not matched to a gene; V was cut back by 2 bases and J by 5 bases. CDR1 DFQATT and CDR2 SNEGSKA come from the germline V gene (reference sequence). This CDR3 spans 16 amino acids. The CDR3 loop is CSARYNRDRVKHEQYF. CDR3 sequence (DNA): TGCAGTGCTAGATACAACCGGGACAGGGTAAAACACGAGCAGTACTTC.

This clonotype was detected ten times or more. This sequence joins TRBV20-1 and TRBJ2-5, with 7 bases that match TRBD1. Looked up from germline, CDR1 is DFQATT and CDR2 is SNEGSKA (reference sequence). This CDR3 spans 15 amino acids. V was clipped by 5 bases and J by 5 bases; unmatched bases: 14. CDR3 sequence: CSALQDRLSGETQYF. The CDR3 DNA reads TGCAGTGCTTTGCAGGACAGGTTGTCGGGGGAGACCCAGTACTTC.

This clonotype was seen a handful of times. The chain recombines TRBV12-3 or TRBV12-4 with TRBJ2-5, with a tentative D call TRBD2 (5 bases). The CDR3 sequence is 14 residues long. V dropped 5 bases and J dropped 7 bases, with 17 bases sitting between them. The CDR3 DNA is TGTGCCAGCAGTCTCGCGGGCAGCTTGGGGACCCAGTACTTC. Its protein product is CASSLAGSLGTQYF.

The chain recombines TRBV18 with TRBJ2-7, with TRBD2 matching over 13 bases. J was trimmed by 5 bases and V by 4 bases; bases with no gene match: 8. CDR1 and CDR2 (germline): KGHSH, LQKENI. The CDR3 is 16 amino acids. The CDR3 DNA reads TGTGCCAGCTCACGTAGACTAGCGGGAGGCAAGAACGAGCAGTACTTC. Its protein product is CASSRRLAGGKNEQYF.

There are a few counts of this clonotype. The genes are TRBV29-1 and TRBJ2-1; 11 positions agree with TRBD2. CDR1 is SQVTM and CDR2 is ANQGSEA in the germline V gene. With V trimmed by 3 bases and J by 4 bases, 2 bases remained unmatched. This CDR3 has 14 amino acids. CDR3 DNA sequence: TGCAGCGTTGAGACTAGCGGGGTATACAATGAGCAGTTCTTC. Protein product: CSVETSGVYNEQFF.

This clonotype has a handful of counts. The chain uses TRBV27 and TRBJ2-1; 10 bases fit TRBD1. Per the germline V gene, CDR1 is MNHEY and CDR2 is SMNVEV (reference sequence). Trimming took 6 bases from V and 0 from J; bases not matched to a gene: 2. This CDR3 has 15 residues. The CDR3 region has the DNA TGTGCCAGCAGCGGGGACAGGGGCTCCTACAATGAGCAGTTCTTC. This sequence encodes CASSGDRGSYNEQFF.

This clonotype was seen repeatedly, ten times or more. The genes are TRBV30 and TRBJ2-6, with D perhaps matching TRBD1 or TRBD2 (5 bases each). The CDR3 spans 15 residues. In germline, CDR1 is GTSNPN, CDR2 SVGIG (reference sequence). The V end was cut by 2 bases, the J end by 4 bases, with 12 bases between. As DNA, the CDR3 is TGTGCCTGGAGTCGGGCAGGGACCGGGGCCAACGTCCTGACTTTC. The encoded protein is CAWSRAGTGANVLTF.

This clonotype was counted ten times or more. V is TRBV6-2 or TRBV6-3 and J is TRBJ1-1; 9 nucleotides line up with TRBD1. CDR3 length equals 15 residues. Germline loops: CDR1 MNHEY, CDR2 SVGEGT. With V trimmed by 5 bases and J by 4 bases, 8 bases remained unmatched. Here the CDR3 DNA reads TGTGCCAGCAGTCCACAGGGGGCATCGGTCACTGAAGCTTTCTTT. This sequence encodes CASSPQGASVTEAFF.

The rearrangement uses TRBV20-1 and TRBJ1-5; 9 bases are a match to TRBD1. After removal of 7 bases from V and 5 bases from J, the junction contained 6 bases not matched to a gene. The CDR3 covers 13 residues. Per the germline V gene, CDR1 is DFQATT and CDR2 is SNEGSKA (reference sequence). CDR3: CSGSGQGHQPQHF. In DNA form, the CDR3 reads TGCAGTGGTTCGGGACAGGGTCATCAGCCCCAGCATTTT.

This chain joins TRBV18 and TRBJ1-6; the D is unclear. Germline CDR1 is KGHSH and CDR2 is LQKENI. The length of the CDR3 is 16 residues. Deletions cut 5 bases from V and 6 bases from J, with 17 bases between. CDR3 amino acids: CASSYETRGVNSPLHF. Here the CDR3 DNA reads TGTGCCAGCTCATATGAGACACGGGGTGTTAATTCACCCCTCCACTTT.

The V and J genes are TRBV14 and TRBJ2-7; 7 nucleotides align to TRBD2. Germline-derived CDR1 and CDR2 are SGHDN and FVKESK. The ends lost 5 bases at V and 2 bases at J; junction bases unmatched: 6. The CDR3 is 14 amino acids. The CDR3 DNA is TGTGCCAGCAGCTCTAGCGGACGTACCTACGAGCAGTACTTC. Translation gives CASSSSGRTYEQYF.

At least ten counts were recorded for this clonotype. The rearrangement uses TRBV6-4 and TRBJ2-1; perhaps D is TRBD1 or TRBD2 (5 bases each). CDR1 is MRHNA and CDR2 is SNTAGT in the germline V gene. Between the trimmed V and J ends, which lost 7 bases and 0 bases, there was a span of 16 bases. The CDR3 loop spans 16 amino acids. CDR3 sequence: CASNIGGGPSYNEQFF. CDR3 nucleotide sequence: TGTGCCAGCAATATCGGTGGGGGTCCCTCCTACAATGAGCAGTTCTTC.

At least ten counts were recorded for this clonotype. V is TRBV18 and J is TRBJ2-1; D unclear. This CDR3 contains 12 residues. V shed 2 bases and J shed 9 bases, with 8 bases lying between them. Germline V lookup: CDR1 KGHSH, CDR2 LQKENI. The CDR3 sequence is CASSPTPSEQFF. As DNA, the CDR3 is TGTGCCAGCTCACCAACACCTAGTGAGCAGTTCTTC.